This T cell receptor beta chain was captured by sequencing in a study of Graves' ophthalmopathy and Graves' hyperthyroidism. Broader study findings: With about 71% sensitivity and about 74% specificity, the model predicted ophthalmopathy progression.

This clonotype was recorded at least ten times. What it binds is unknown. From RNA, the CDR3 regions of TCR beta chains were amplified and sequenced. First-round RT-PCR used HTBI primers; second-round multiplex PCR followed. MiXCR was run by TCRdb on the multiplex PCR reads, yielding one entry per CDR3 protein. In the table there are 600,000 to 650,000 distinct CDR3 sequences, about a fifth of which are singletons. Aged 18 to 65, hyperthyroidism patients had been newly diagnosed, with under 2 months' duration. The TCR originated in a young woman with stable Graves' hyperthyroidism. Some clones in this sample may be carry-over from other donors' samples. Sequences were obtained from peripheral blood.

The CDR3 here is CASSFGGNTIYF. In nucleotides, the CDR3 is TGTGCCAGCAGTTTTGGTGGAAACACCATATATTTT. The gene calls are TRBV12-3 or TRBV12-4 and TRBJ1-3; D gene uncertain. This CDR3 has 12 residues. The ends were cut back, 3 bases at V and 3 bases at J, with 3 bases in the middle.